This T cell receptor beta chain was sequenced in a study of control samples from healthy donors and cancer patients. The table came from immunoSEQ multiplex PCR; TCRdb's copy has only in-frame clones and leaves some out. The table records some 80,000 clones, about 90% of them present only once. Germline-derived CDR1 and CDR2 are LNHDA and SQIVND (reference sequence). The CDR3 is 13 amino acids. V was cut by 5 bases and J by 5 bases, with 7 bases left in between. This sequence originates from a man aged 50-60 years in good health. The genes are TRBV19 and TRBJ1-6; D is unclear. The sequenced material came from blood. CDR3 in amino acids: CASSGRHNSPLHF. CDR3 sequence (DNA): TGTGCCAGTAGTGGGCGGCATAATTCACCCCTCCACTTT.